This T cell receptor beta chain appears in the sequencing data of a study of STAT5B mutations in CD4+ large granular lymphocyte leukemia. The CDR3 has 12 residues. Germline loops: CDR1 SGHAT, CDR2 FQNNGV. V was cut by 1 base and J by 4 bases, with 2 bases left in between. Produced via immunoSEQ multiplex PCR; TCRdb's table is partial and in-frame only. Of roughly 29,000 clones in the sample, just under 80% were seen once. General study points: Patient CD4-sorted repertoires looked more clonal than healthy CD4+ repertoires, even without putative leukemic clones. Compared with healthy controls (2/35), patient top clones favored TRBV06 (8/27). Main leukemic clonotypes were patient-specific, but more than 20% appeared at low frequency elsewhere.

Note on this clone: Its cognate antigen is unknown.

Healthy controls were blood donor buffy coats. The chain combines TRBV11-2 with TRBJ1-3; D ambiguous. Sequenced material: CD4+ T cells from blood buffy coats. The sequence was obtained from a human donor in good health. The CDR3 loop reads CASSLAGNTIYF. The CDR3 DNA sequence: TGTGCCAGCAGCTTAGCAGGAAACACCATATATTTT.